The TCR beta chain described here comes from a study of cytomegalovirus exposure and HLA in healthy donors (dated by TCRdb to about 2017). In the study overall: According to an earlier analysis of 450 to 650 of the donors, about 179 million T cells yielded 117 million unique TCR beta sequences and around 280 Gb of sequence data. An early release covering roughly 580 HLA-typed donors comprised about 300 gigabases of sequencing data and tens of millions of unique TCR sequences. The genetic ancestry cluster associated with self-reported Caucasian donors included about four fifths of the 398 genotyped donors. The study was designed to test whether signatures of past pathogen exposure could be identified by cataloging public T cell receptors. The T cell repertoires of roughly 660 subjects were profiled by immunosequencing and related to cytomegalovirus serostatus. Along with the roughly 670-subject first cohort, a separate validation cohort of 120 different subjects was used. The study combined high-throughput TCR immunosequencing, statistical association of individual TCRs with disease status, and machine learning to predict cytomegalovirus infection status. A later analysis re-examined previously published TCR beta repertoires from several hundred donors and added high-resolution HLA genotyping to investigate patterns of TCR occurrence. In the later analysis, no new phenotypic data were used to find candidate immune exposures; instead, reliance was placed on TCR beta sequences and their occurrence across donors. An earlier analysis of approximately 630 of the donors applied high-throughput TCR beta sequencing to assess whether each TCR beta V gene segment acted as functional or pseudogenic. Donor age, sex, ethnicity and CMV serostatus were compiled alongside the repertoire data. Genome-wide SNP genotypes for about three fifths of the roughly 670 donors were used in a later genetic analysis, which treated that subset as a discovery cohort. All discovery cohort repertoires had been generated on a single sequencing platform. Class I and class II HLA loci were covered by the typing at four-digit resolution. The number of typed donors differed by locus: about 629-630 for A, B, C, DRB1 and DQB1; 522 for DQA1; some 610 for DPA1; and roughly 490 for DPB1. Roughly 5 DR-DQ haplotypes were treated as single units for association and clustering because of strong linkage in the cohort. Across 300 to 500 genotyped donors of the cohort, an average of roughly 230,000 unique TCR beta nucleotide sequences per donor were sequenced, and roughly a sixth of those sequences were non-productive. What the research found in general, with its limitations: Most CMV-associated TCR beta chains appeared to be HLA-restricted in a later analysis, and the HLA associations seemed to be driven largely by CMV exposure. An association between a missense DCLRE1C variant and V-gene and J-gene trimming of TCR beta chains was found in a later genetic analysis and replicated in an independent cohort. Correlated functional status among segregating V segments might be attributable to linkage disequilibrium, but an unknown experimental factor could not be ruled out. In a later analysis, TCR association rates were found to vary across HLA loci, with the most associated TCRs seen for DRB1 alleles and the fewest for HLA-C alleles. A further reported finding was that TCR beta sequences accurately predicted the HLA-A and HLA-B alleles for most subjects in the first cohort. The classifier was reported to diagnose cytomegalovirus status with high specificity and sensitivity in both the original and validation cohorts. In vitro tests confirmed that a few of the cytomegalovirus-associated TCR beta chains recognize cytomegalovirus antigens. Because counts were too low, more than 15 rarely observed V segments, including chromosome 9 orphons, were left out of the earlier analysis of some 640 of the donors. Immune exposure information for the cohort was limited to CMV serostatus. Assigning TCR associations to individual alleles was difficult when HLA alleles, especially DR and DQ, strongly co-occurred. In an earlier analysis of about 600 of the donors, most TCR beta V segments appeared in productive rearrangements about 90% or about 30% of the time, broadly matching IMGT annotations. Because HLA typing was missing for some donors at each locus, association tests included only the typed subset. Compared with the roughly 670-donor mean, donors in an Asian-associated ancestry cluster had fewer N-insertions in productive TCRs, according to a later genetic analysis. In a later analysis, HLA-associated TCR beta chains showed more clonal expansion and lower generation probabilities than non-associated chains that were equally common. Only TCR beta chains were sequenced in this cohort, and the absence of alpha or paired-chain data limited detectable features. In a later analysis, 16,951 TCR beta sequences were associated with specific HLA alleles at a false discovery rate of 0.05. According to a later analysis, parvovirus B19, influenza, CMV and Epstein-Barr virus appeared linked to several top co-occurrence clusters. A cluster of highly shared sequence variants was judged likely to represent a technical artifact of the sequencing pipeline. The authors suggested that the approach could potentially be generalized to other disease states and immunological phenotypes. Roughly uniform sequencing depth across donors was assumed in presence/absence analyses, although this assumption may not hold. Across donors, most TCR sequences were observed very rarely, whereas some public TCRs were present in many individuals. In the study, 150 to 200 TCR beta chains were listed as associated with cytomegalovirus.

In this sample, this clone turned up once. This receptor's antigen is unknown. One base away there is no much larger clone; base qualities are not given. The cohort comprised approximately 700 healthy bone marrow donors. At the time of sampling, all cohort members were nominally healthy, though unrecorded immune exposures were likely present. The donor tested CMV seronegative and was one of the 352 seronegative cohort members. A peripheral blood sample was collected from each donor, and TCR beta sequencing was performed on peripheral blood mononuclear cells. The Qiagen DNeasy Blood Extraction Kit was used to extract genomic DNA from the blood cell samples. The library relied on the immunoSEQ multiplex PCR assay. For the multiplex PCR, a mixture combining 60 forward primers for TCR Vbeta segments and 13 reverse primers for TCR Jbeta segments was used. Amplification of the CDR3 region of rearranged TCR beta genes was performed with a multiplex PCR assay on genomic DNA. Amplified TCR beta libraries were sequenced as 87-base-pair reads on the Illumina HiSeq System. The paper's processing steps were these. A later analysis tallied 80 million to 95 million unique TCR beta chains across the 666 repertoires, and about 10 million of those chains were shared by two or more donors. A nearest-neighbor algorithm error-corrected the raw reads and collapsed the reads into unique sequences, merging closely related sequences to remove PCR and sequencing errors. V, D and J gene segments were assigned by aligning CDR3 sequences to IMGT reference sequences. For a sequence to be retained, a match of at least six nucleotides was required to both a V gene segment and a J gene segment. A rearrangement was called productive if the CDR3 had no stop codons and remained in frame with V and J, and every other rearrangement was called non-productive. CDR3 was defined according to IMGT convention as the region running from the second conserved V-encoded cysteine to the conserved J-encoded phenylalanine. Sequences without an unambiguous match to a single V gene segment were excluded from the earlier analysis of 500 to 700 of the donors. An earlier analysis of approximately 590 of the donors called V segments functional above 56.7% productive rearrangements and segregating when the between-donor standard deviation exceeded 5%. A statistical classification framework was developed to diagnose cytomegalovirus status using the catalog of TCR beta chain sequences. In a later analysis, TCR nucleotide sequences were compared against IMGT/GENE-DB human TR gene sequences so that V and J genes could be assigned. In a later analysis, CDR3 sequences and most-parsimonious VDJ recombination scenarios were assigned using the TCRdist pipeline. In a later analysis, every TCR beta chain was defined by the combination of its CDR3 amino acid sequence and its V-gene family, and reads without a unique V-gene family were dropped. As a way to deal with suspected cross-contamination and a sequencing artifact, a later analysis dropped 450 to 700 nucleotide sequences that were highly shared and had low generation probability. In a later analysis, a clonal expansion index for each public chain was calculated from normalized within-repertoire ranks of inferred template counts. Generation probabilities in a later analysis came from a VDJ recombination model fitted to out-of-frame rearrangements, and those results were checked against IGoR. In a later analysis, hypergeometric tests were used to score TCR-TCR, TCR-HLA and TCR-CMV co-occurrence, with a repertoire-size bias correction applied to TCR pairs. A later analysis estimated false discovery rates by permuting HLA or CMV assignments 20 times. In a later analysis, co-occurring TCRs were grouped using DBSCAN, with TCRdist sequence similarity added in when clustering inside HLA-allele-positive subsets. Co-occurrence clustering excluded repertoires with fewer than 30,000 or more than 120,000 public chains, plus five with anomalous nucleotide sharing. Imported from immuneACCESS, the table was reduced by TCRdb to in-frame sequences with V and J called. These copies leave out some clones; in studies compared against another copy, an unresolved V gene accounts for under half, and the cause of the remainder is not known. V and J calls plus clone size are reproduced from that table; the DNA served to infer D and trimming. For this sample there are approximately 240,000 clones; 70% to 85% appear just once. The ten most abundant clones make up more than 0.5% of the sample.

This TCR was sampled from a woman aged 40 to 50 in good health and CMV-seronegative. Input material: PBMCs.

The CDR3 here reads CASSPTVRRGTGELFF. The nucleotides read TGTGCCAGCAGCCCGACGGTTAGGCGAGGTACCGGGGAGCTGTTTTTT. In this chain, TRBV11-1 is recombined with TRBJ2-2; no D gene call is confident. V drops 5 bases and J drops 5 bases, leaving 18 bases in between. CDR1 and CDR2 were assigned from the germline V gene (reference sequence) as SGHAT and FQDESV. The CDR3 covers 16 residues, taking in both the cysteine and the phenylalanine. The only DNA kept is the CDR3, 48 bases in frame from the first base.